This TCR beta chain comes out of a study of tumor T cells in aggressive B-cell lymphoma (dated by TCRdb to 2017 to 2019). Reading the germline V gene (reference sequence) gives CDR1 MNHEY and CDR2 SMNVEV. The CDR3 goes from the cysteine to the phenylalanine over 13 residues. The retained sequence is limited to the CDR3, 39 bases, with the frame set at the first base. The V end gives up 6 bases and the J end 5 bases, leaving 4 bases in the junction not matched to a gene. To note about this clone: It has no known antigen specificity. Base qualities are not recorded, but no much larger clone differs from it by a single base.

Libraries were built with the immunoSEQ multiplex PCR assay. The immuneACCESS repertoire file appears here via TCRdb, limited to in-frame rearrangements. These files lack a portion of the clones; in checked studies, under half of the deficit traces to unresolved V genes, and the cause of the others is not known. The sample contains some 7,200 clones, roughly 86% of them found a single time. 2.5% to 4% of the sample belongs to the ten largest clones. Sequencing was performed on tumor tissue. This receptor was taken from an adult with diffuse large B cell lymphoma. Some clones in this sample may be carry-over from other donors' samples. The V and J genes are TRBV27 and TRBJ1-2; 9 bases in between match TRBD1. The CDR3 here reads CASRKTGGYGYTF. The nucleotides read TGTGCCAGCAGAAAGACAGGGGGATATGGCTACACCTTC.